This TCR beta chain was captured by sequencing in a study of CXCR3-negative and CXCR3-positive naive CD8 T cells (dated by TCRdb to between 2017 and 2020). For the study in its entirety: In total, approximately 130 million TRB reads were obtained, or roughly 1.5 +/- 0.3 million reads per library. Diversity and physicochemical repertoire analyses covered roughly eleven donors pooled from two independent experiments. The TRBV-TRBJ cluster analysis covered naive subsets from about five donors and memory cells from 3 donors.

Study-wide conclusions, independent of this receptor: Similar TRBV-TRBJ usage was shown by naive CXCR3-negative and CXCR3-positive cells from the same donor, whereas distinct patterns were shown by memory cells. Freshly isolated PBMCs were used for most assays because CXCR3 expression went down partially after cryopreservation. Repertoire diversity was comparably high in both naive subsets but much lower in memory CD8+ T cells. TRB CDR3s from CXCR3-positive naive cells showed higher hydrophobicity (lower Kidera factor 4), lower energy, and higher strength and volume indices than CXCR3-negative naive cells. Because surface CD5, which has been linked to self-reactivity in mice, was comparable between naive subsets, TCR interaction strength was also inferred from TRB CDR3 physicochemical properties.

The sequencer listed for this sample is NextSeq 550. The Human TCR Profiling Kit (MiLaboratory) was used to prepare UMI-labeled 5' RACE TRB cDNA libraries. The full amount of extracted RNA was used for cDNA synthesis, and the full amount of resulting cDNA was used for PCR amplification. Libraries were prepared in parallel using an identical number of PCR cycles. On the study's bioinformatics: MIGEC and MiXCR extracted about 53,000 +/- 10,000 unique UMI-labeled TRB cDNA molecules per library, requiring at least two reads per UMI. An average of around 40,000 +/- 10,000 functional in-frame TRB CDR3 nucleotide clonotypes without stop codons was found per library. Diversity metrics, including normalized Shannon-Wiener and Chao1, were computed in VDJtools after downsampling to 5000 UMI-labeled TRB molecules per sample. Clonotype-size-weighted physicochemical properties of the central five CDR3 residues (interaction energy, strength, volume and Kidera factor 4) were computed in VDJtools. The reads, reprocessed by TCRdb, yield one row per CDR3 protein sequence and no DNA. V and J calls and clone size were set by TCRdb, not the authors. This specimen's table enumerates 20,000 to 30,000 distinct CDR3 sequences. The ten largest account for approximately 2.6% of the sample.

Regarding this clonotype: The clone's antigen remains unknown.

For each CD8+ T cell subset, flow sorting was done in triplicate, and 310,000 or so cells per subset went directly into RLT lysis buffer. To exclude memory contaminants, naive CD8+ T cells were stringently defined as CD45RO-CCR7+CD27+CD95-. Using standard density gradient centrifugation, peripheral blood mononuclear cells were isolated from buffy coats. Naive CXCR3-negative and CXCR3-positive CD8+ T cells were flow-sorted on a FACSAria III. An RNeasy Mini Kit was used to extract total RNA from the sorted cells. Including the terminal cysteine and phenylalanine, the CDR3 comprises 16 residues. No DNA is recorded. The germline V gene (reference sequence) specifies LGHDT as CDR1 and YNNKEL as CDR2.

Sequencing used naive CXCR3- CD8+ T cells from blood. The sample's cell subset or site label, in plain terms: CD45RO-CCR7+CD27+CD95- naive CD8+ T cells lacking CXCR3 (TNR3-). The chain is made from TRBV3-1 and TRBJ2-5; TCRdb names TRBD1, which stays unverified in the absence of DNA. The sequence came from a human donor in good health. Some clones in this sample may be carry-over from other donors' samples. The CDR3 region: CASSPFLGGPGETQYF.